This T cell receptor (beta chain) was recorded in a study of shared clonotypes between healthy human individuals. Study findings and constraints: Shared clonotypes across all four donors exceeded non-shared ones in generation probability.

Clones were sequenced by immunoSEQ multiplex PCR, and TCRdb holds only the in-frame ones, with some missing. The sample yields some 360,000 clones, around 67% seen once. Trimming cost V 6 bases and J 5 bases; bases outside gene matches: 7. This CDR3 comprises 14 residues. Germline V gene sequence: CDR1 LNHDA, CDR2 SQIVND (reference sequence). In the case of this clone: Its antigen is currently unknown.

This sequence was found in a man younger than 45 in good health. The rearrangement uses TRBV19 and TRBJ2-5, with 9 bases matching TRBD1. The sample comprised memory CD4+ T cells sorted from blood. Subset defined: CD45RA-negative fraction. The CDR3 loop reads CASSSTGGSETQYF. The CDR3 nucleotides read TGTGCCAGTAGCTCTACAGGGGGCAGCGAGACCCAGTACTTC.